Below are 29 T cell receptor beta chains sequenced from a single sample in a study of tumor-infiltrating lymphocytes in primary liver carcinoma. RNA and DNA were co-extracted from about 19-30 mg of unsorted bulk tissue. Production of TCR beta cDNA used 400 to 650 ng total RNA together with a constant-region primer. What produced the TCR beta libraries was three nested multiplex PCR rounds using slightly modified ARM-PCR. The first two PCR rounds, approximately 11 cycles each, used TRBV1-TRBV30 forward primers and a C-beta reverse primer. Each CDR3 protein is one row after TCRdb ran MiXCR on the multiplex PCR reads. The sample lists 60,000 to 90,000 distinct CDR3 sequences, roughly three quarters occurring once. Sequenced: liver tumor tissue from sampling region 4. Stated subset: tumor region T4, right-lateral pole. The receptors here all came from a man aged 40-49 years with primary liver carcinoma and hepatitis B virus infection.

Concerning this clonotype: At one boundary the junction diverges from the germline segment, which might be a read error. CDR3 residues: CASTLLGREQYF. CDR3 DNA: TGTGCCAGCACCCTGCTGGGGCGAGAGCAGTATTTC. The chain recombines TRBV14 with TRBJ2-7, with a tentative D call TRBD1 (5 bases). CDR3 size: 12 residues. Per germline, CDR1 SGHDN and CDR2 FVKESK.

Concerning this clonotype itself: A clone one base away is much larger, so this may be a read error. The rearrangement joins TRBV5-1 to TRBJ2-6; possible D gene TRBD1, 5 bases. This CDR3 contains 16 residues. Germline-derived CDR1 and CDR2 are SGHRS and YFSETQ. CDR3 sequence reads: CASSLAWSSGANALTF. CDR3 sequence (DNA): TGCGCCAGCAGCTTGGCCTGGAGCTCTGGGGCCAACGCCCTGACTTTC.

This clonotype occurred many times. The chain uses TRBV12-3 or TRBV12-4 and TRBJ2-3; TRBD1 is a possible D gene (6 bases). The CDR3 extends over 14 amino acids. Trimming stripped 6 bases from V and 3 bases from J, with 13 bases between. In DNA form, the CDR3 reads TGTGCCAGCAGCCCTAACAGGGAAACAGATACGCAGTATTTT. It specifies CASSPNRETDTQYF.

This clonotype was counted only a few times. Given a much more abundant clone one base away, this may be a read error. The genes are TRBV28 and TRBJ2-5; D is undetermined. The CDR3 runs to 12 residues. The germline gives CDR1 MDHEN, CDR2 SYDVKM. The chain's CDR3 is CANSIDGETQYF. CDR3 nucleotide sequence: TGTGCCAACAGTATTGACGGGGAGACCCAGTACTTC.

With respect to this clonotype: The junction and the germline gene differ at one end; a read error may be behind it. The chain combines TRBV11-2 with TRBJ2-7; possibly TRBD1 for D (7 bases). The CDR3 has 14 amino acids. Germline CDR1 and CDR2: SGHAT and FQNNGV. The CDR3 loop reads CTSSRTGDSYEQCF. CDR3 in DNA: TGTACCAGTAGCCGCACAGGGGACTCCTACGAGCAGTGCTTC.

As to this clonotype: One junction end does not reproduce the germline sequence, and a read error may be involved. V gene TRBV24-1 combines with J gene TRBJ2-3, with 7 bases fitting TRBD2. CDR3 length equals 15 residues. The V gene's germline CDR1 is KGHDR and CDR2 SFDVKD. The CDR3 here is CATSHFSGLTDMQYF. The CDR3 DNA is TGTGCCACCAGTCACTTTAGCGGGCTCACAGATATGCAGTATTTT.

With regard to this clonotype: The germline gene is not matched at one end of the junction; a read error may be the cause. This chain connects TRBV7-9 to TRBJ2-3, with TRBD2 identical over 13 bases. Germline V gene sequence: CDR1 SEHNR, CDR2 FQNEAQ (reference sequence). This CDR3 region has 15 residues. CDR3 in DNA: TGTGCCAGCAGTAGACTAGCGGGGGGCACAGATACGCGGTATTTT. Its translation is CASSRLAGGTDTRYF.

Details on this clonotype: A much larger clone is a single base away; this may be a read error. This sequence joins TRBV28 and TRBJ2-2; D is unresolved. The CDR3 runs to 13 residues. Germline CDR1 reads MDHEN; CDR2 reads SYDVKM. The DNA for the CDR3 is TGTGTCAGCAGCCGCCAACACACCGGGGAGCTGTTTTTT. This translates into CVSSRQHTGELFF. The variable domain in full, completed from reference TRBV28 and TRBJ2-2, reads DVKVTQSSRYLVKRTGEKVFLECVQDMDHENMFWYRQDPGLGLRLIYFSYDVKMKEKGDIPEGYSVSREKKERFSLILESASTNQTSMYLCVSSRQHTGELFFGEGSRLTVL.

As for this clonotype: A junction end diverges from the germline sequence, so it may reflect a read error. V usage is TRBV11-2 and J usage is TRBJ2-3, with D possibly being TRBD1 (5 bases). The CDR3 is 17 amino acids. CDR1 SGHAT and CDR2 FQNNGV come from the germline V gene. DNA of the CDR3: TGCGCCAGCAGCTTAACGTTTCAGGGATCTAGCACAGATACGCAGTATTTT. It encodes CASSLTFQGSSTDTQYF.

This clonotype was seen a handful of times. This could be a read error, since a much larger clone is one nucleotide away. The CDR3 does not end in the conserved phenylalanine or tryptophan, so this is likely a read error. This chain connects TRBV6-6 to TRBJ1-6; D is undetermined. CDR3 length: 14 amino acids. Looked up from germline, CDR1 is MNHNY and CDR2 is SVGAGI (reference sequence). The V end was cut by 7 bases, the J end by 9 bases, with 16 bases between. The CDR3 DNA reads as TGTGCCAGCATTATGACCGGGGAAGGTTCACCCCTCCACTCT. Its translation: CASIMTGEGSPLHS.

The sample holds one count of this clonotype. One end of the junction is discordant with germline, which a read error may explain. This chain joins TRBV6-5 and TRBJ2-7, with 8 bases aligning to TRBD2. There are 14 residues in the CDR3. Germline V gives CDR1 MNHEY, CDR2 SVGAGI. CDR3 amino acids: CVSSYDGRVDELYF. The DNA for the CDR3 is TGTGTCAGCAGTTACGACGGGAGGGTCGACGAGCTGTACTTC.

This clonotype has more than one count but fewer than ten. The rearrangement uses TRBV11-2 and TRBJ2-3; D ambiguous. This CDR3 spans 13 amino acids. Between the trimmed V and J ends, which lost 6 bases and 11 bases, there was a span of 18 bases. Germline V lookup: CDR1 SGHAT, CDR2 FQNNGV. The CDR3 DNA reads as TGTGCCAGCAGAAAGCCCGGGTCGGATGTGCAGTATTTT. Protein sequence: CASRKPGSDVQYF.

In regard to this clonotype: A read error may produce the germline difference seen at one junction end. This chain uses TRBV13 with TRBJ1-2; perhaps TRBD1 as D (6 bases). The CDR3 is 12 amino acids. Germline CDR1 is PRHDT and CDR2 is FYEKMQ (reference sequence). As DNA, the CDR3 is TGTGCCAGCAGCTTAAACAGGGCGGGCTGCATCTTC. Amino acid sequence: CASSLNRAGCIF.

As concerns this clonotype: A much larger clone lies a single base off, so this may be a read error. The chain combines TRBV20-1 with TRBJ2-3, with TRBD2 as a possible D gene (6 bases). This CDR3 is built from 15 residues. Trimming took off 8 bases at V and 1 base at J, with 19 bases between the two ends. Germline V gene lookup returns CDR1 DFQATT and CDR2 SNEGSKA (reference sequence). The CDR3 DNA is TGCAGTACTGGCGTTCGGGAGAAGGGCACAGATACGCAGTATTTT. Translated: CSTGVREKGTDTQYF.

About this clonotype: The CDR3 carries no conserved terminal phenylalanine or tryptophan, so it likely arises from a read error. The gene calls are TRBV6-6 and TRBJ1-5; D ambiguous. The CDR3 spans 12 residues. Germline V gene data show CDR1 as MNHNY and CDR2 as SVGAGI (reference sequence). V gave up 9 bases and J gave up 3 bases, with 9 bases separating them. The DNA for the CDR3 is TGTGCCAGTAGTCTCCCCAATCAGCCCCAGCATTCT. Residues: CASSLPNQPQHS.

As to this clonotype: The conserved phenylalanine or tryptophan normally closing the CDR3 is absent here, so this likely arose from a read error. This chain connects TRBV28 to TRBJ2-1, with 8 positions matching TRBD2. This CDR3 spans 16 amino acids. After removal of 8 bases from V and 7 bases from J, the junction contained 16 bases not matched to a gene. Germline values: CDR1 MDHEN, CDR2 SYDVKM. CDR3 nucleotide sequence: TGTGCCAGCGGATCCCCACTAGCGGCCCTAGGGAATGAGCAGTTCTTA. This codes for CASGSPLAALGNEQFL.

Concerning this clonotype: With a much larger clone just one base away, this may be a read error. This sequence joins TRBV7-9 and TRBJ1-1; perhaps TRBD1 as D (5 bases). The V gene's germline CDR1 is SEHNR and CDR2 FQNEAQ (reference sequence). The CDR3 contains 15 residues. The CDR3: CASSLSRGGNTEPFF. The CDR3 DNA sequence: TGTGCCAGCAGCTTAAGTCGGGGGGGGAACACTGAACCTTTCTTT.

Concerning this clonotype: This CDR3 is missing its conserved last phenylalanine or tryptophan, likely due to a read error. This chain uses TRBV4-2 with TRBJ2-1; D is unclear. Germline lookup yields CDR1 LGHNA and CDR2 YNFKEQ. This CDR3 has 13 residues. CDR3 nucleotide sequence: TGTGTCAGCAGCCATGAAGGTCCTCCTGAGCAGTTCTCC. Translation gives CVSSHEGPPEQFS.

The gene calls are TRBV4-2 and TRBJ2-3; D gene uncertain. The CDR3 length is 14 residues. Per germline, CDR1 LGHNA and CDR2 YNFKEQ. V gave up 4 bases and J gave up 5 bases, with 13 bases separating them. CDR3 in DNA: TGTGCCAGCAGCCCTAACGTTGACAAAGATACGCAGTATTTT. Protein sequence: CASSPNVDKDTQYF.

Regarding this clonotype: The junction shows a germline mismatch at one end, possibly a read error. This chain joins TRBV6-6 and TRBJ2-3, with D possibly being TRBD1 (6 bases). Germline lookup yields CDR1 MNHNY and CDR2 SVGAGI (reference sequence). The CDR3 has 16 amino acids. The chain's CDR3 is CASSPQGLGHSDTQYF. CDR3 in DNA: TGTGCCAGCAGTCCCCAGGGGCTTGGGCACTCAGATACACAGTATTTT.

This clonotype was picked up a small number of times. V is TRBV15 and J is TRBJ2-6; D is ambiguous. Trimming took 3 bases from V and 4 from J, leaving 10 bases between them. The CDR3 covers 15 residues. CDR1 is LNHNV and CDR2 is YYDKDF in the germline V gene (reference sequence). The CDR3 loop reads CATSSPHLGANVLTF. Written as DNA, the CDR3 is TGTGCCACCAGCAGCCCCCATCTCGGGGCCAACGTCCTGACTTTC.

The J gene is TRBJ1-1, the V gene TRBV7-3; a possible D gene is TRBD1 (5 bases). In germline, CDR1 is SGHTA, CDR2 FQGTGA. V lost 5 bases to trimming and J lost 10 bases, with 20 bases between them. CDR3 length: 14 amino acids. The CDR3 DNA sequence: TGTGCCAGCAGCCCAGGGCCGGGTCCCCTTAGAGCTTTCTTT. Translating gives CASSPGPGPLRAFF.

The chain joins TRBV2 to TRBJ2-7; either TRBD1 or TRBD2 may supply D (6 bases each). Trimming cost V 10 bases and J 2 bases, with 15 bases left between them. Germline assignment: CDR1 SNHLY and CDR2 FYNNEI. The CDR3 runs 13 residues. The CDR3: CANTFGGPYEQYF. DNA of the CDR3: TGTGCCAACACCTTCGGGGGCCCCTACGAGCAGTACTTC.

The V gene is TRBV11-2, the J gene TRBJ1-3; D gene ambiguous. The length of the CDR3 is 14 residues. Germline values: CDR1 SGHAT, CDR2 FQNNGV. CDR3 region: CTGSPSIGGNTIYF. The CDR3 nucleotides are TGTACCGGCAGCCCCTCGATAGGAGGAAACACCATATATTTT.

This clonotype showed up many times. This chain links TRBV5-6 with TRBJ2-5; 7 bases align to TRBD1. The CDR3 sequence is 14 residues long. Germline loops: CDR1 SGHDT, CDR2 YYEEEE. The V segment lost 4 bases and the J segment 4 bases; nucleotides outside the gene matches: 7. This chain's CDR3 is CASSRQGEGETQYF. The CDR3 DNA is TGTGCCAGCAGCAGACAGGGCGAGGGAGAGACCCAGTACTTC.

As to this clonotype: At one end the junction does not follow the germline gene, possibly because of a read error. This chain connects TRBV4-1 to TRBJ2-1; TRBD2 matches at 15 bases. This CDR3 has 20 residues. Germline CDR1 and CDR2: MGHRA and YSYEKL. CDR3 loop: CASSSSDSGLAGGPGNEQLF. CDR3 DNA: TGCGCCAGTAGCTCCTCAGACAGCGGACTAGCGGGAGGGCCGGGAAATGAGCAGCTCTTC.

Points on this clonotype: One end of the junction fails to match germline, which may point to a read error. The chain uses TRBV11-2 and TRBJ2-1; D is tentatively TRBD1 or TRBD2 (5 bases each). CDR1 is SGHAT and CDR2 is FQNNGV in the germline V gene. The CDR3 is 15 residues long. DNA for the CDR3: TGTGTCAGCGTACTAGGGGACCTCCGGGGACGTGTGCAGTTCTTC. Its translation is CVSVLGDLRGRVQFF.

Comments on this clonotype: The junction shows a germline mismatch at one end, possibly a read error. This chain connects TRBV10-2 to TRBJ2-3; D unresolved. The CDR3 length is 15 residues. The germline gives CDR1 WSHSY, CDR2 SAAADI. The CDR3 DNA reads TGCGTCAGCGCCCAGCAAGACGCTAACACAGATACGCAGTATTTT. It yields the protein CVSAQQDANTDTQYF.

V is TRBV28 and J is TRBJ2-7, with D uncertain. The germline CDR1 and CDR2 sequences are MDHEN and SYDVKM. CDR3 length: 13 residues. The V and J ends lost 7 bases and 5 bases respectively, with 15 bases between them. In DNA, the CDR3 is TGTGCCAGCACTTCGACATGGACCCACGAGCAGTACTTC. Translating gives CASTSTWTHEQYF.